This T cell receptor beta chain was retrieved from a study of T cell responses to AZD1222 COVID-19 vaccine. Findings of the study overall: Spike-specific TCR breadth and depth rose after two AZD1222 doses. Unmutated variant regions reportedly attract nearly half of all spike-specific TCRs. Sampling captured repertoires only after the peak T cell response.

The ends lost 5 bases at V and 2 bases at J; junction bases unmatched: 9. This CDR3 contains 15 residues. Germline values: CDR1 SEHNR, CDR2 FQNEAQ (reference sequence). With respect to this clone: Its specificity is unknown.

Sequenced by immunoSEQ multiplex PCR; TCRdb stores in-frame clones only, minus some. The repertoire consists of around 120,000 clones, with 92% occurring once and the leading ten covering more than 13%. Sequenced here: peripheral blood, sampled on day 0 of AZD1222 vaccination. The sequence was obtained from an adult in good health. The J gene is TRBJ2-7, the V gene TRBV7-9, with 7 bases fitting TRBD1. The CDR3 coding sequence is TGTGCCAGCAGCCCCTGGGACAGTTCCACCTACGAGCAGTACTTC. The encoded protein is CASSPWDSSTYEQYF.